This T cell receptor (beta chain) is from a study of T cell responses to AZD1222 COVID-19 vaccine. CDR3 size: 12 residues. V lost 5 bases to trimming and J lost 6 bases; unmatched junction nucleotides: 3. Using immunoSEQ multiplex PCR, the repertoire was profiled, and TCRdb retains in-frame clones only, with some absent. The sample holds roughly 100,000 clones, roughly 86% seen once. This TCR came from an adult who received the MenACWY meningococcal vaccine as a control. This chain links TRBV12-3 or TRBV12-4 with TRBJ2-7, with 8 bases identical to TRBD1. This material consisted of peripheral blood, taken 28 days after the second dose of the MenACWY control vaccine. For the CDR3, the DNA is TGTGCCAGCAGTAGGACAGGGTTCGAGCAGTACTTC. It yields the protein CASSRTGFEQYF.